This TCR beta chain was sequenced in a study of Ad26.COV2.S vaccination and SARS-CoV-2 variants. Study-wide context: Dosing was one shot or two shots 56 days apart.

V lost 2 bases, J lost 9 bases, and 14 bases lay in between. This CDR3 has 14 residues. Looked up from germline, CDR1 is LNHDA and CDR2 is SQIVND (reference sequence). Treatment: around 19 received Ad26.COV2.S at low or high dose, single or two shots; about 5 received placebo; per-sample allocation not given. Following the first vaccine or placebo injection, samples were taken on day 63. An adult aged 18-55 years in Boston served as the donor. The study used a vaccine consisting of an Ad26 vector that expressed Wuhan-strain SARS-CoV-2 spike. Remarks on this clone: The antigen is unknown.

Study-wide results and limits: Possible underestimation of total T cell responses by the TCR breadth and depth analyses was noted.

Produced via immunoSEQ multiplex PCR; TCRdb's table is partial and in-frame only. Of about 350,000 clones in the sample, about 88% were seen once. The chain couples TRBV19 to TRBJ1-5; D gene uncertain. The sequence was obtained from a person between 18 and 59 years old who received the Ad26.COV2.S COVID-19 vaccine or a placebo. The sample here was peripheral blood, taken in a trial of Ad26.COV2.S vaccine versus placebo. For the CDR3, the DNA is TGTGCCAGTAGTATAAACCAAGCATATGGGCCCCAGCATTTT. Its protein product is CASSINQAYGPQHF. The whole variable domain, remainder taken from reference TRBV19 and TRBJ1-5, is DGGITQSPKYLFRKEGQNVTLSCEQNLNHDAMYWYRQDPGQGLRLIYYSQIVNDFQKGDIAEGYSVSREKKESFPLTVTSAQKNPTAFYLCASSINQAYGPQHFGDGTRLSIL.